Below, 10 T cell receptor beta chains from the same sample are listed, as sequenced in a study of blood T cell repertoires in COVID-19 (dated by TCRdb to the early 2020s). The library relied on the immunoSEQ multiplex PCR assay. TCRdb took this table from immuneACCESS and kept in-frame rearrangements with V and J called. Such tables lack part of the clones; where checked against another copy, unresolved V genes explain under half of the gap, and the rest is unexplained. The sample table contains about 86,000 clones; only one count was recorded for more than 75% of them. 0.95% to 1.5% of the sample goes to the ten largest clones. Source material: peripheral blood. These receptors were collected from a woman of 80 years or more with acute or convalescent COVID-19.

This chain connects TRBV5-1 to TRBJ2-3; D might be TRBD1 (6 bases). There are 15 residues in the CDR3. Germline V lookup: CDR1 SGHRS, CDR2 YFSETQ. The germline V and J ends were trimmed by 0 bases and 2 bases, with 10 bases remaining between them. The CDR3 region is CASSLEGGNTDTQYF. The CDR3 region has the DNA TGCGCCAGCAGCTTGGAAGGGGGAAACACAGATACGCAGTATTTT.

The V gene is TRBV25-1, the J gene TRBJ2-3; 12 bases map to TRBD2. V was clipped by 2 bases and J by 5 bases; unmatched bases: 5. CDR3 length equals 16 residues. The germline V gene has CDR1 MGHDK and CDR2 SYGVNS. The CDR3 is CASSELPGLAGDTQYF. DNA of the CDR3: TGTGCCAGCAGTGAACTTCCGGGACTAGCGGGAGATACGCAGTATTTT.

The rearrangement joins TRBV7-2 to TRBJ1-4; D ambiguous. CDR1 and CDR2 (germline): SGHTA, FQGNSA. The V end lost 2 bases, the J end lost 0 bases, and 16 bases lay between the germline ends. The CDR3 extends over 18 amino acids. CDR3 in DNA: TGTGCCAGCAGCTTACCCGCAGGCACGCTTGCAACTAATGAAAAACTGTTTTTT. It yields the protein CASSLPAGTLATNEKLFF.

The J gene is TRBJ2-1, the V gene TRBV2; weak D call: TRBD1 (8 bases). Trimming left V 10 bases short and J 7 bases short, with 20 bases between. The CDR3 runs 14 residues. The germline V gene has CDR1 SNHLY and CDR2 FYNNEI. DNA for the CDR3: TGTGCCAAACAGGGGGAGGATAGCGGGAATGAGCAGTTCTTC. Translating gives CAKQGEDSGNEQFF.

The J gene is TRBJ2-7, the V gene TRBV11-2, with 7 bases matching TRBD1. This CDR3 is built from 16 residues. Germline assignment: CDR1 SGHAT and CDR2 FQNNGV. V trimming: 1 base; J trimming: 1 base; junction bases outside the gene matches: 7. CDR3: CASSLGWDSPSYEQYF. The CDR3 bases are TGTGCCAGCAGCTTAGGGTGGGACAGTCCGTCCTACGAGCAGTACTTC.

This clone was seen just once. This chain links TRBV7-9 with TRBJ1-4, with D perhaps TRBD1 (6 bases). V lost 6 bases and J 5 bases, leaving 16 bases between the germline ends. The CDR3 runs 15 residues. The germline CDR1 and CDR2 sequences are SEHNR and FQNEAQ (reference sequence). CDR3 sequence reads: CASSQGSVDNEKLFF. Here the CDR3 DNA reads TGTGCCAGCAGTCAGGGGAGTGTGGACAATGAAAAACTGTTTTTT.

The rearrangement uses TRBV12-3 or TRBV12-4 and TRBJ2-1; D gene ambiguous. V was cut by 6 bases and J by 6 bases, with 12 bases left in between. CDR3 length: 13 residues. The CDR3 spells CASSRSVANEQFF. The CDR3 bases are TGTGCCAGCAGCCGCTCGGTCGCCAATGAGCAGTTCTTC.

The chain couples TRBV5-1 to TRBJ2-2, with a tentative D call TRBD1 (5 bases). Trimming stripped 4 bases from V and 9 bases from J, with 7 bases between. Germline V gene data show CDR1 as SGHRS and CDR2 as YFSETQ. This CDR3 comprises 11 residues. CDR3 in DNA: TGCGCCAGCAGCAGGACACGGGAGCTGTTTTTT. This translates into CASSRTRELFF.

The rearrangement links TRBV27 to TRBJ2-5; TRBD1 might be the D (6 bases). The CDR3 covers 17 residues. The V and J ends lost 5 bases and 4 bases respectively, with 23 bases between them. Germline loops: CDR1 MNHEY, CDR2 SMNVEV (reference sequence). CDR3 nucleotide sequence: TGTGCCAGCAGTCCCTATACAGGGATGAGGGGCGGAGAGACCCAGTACTTC. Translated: CASSPYTGMRGGETQYF.

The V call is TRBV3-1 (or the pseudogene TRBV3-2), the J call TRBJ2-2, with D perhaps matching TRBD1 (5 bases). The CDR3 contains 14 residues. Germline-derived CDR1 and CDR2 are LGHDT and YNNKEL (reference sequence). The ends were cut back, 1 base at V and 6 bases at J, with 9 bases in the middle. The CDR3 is CASSQVIGAGELFF. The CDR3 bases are TGTGCCAGCAGCCAAGTAATAGGGGCCGGGGAGCTGTTTTTT.